Shown below are 18 T cell receptor beta chains from a single sample sequenced in a study of beta chain features in type 1 diabetes. Every bit of the isolated RNA underwent reverse transcription, so sequencing read expressed TCRB transcripts. The table came from immunoSEQ multiplex PCR; TCRdb's copy has only in-frame clones and leaves some out. Altogether 300,000 to 400,000 clones are present, roughly 12% being singletons, with the ten largest covering around 0.02%. Sequencing was carried out using naive CD4+ T cells from blood. Receptors originate from a man aged 18 to 30 in good health.

This chain links TRBV6-5 with TRBJ2-7; 13 bases match TRBD2. The length of the CDR3 is 15 residues. V lost 2 bases and J lost 7; bases outside the gene matches: 5. The germline gives CDR1 MNHEY, CDR2 SVGAGI. The CDR3, as DNA: TGTGCCAGCAGTTACAACCGGACTAGCGGGGGAGAGCAGTACTTC. As protein: CASSYNRTSGGEQYF.

This clone has just a few counts. This sequence joins TRBV7-2 and TRBJ1-5; 10 bases align to TRBD1. CDR3 size: 15 residues. The junction had 3 bases not matched to a gene; V was cut back by 2 bases and J by 5 bases. Looked up from germline, CDR1 is SGHTA and CDR2 is FQGNSA. The CDR3 is CASSLIGTGDQPQHF. DNA of the CDR3: TGTGCCAGCAGCTTAATAGGGACAGGGGATCAGCCCCAGCATTTT.

The J gene is TRBJ2-7, the V gene TRBV15, with 8 bases matching TRBD2. V trimming: 1 base; J trimming: 2 bases; junction bases outside the gene matches: 7. Per germline, CDR1 LNHNV and CDR2 YYDKDF (reference sequence). The length of the CDR3 is 16 residues. The CDR3 DNA reads as TGTGCCACCAGCAGAGCGGGGGTAGCGGGGACCTACGAGCAGTACTTC. It encodes CATSRAGVAGTYEQYF.

This clone was counted only a few times. The chain uses TRBV7-6 and TRBJ2-7, with 7 bases matching TRBD1. The CDR3 is made up of 14 amino acids. Germline-derived CDR1 and CDR2 are SGHVS and FNYEAQ. V dropped 5 bases and J dropped 9; count of bases not matched to a gene: 13. The CDR3, as DNA: TGTGCCAGCAGCGCCCGACAGGGTTCCACCGTGCAGTACTTC. Encoded protein: CASSARQGSTVQYF.

The chain has TRBV7-3 and TRBJ2-3; a possible D gene is TRBD2 (6 bases). V gave up 5 bases and J gave up 0 bases, with 12 bases separating them. Germline CDR1 is SGHTA and CDR2 is FQGTGA. The CDR3 has 15 amino acids. CDR3 bases: TGTGCCAGCAGCCCCCAGAGCGGGAGCACAGATACGCAGTATTTT. Protein product: CASSPQSGSTDTQYF.

This clone was counted a few times. The chain is built from TRBV30 and TRBJ1-5; tentatively, D is TRBD1 (5 bases). CDR3 size: 14 residues. CDR1 is GTSNPN and CDR2 is SVGIG in the germline V gene (reference sequence). The V end was cut by 3 bases, the J end by 9 bases, with 18 bases between. The CDR3: CAWSKTGLGVPQHF. CDR3 sequence (DNA): TGTGCCTGGAGCAAAACAGGCCTAGGGGTGCCCCAGCATTTT. Full variable domain (outside the CDR3, taken from reference TRBV30 and TRBJ1-5): SQTIHQWPATLVQPVGSPLSLECTVEGTSNPNLYWYRQAAGRGLQLLFYSVGIGQISSEVPQNLSASRPQDRQFILSSKKLLLSDSGFYLCAWSKTGLGVPQHFGDGTRLSIL.

This clone was observed a handful of times. This chain uses TRBV2 with TRBJ1-2, with no clear D. Germline V gives CDR1 SNHLY, CDR2 FYNNEI. The germline V and J ends were trimmed by 3 bases and 9 bases, with 20 bases remaining between them. The CDR3 length is 15 residues. CDR3 loop: CASSDPGSPSVSYTF. In DNA, the CDR3 is TGTGCCAGCAGTGATCCCGGGTCCCCCTCGGTCAGCTACACCTTC.

This clone has a handful of counts. This chain links TRBV4-3 with TRBJ2-1; the match to TRBD2 covers 12 bases. V gave up 3 bases and J gave up 4 bases; unmatched junction bases: 10. Per germline, CDR1 LGHNA and CDR2 YSLEER. This CDR3 has 18 residues. This CDR3 reads CASSQDPGLAGIYNEQFF. The CDR3, as DNA: TGCGCCAGCAGCCAGGACCCCGGACTAGCGGGAATTTACAATGAGCAGTTCTTC.

The chain uses TRBV19 and TRBJ1-2, with TRBD1 matching over 7 bases. The junction had 5 bases not matched to a gene; V was cut back by 6 bases and J by 4 bases. Germline assignment: CDR1 LNHDA and CDR2 SQIVND (reference sequence). CDR3 length equals 13 residues. CDR3 in amino acids: CASSIRDSYGYTF. Written as DNA, the CDR3 is TGTGCCAGTAGCATCCGGGACAGCTATGGCTACACCTTC. The entire variable domain, with the rest obtained from reference TRBV19 and TRBJ1-2, is as follows: DGGITQSPKYLFRKEGQNVTLSCEQNLNHDAMYWYRQDPGQGLRLIYYSQIVNDFQKGDIAEGYSVSREKKESFPLTVTSAQKNPTAFYLCASSIRDSYGYTFGSGTRLTVV.

This clone was found a few times. The chain couples TRBV30 to TRBJ1-2; D ambiguous. V gave up 0 bases and J gave up 3 bases, with 5 bases separating them. Per the germline V gene, CDR1 is GTSNPN and CDR2 is SVGIG (reference sequence). There are 12 residues in the CDR3. The CDR3 reads CAWSVSYYGYTF. CDR3 DNA: TGTGCCTGGAGTGTGTCGTACTATGGCTACACCTTC.

This clone was seen a few times. The chain uses TRBV10-3 and TRBJ2-7; 9 nucleotides agree with TRBD1. After removal of 10 bases from V and 4 bases from J, the junction contained 8 bases not matched to a gene. The CDR3 is 13 residues long. CDR1 is ENHRY, CDR2 SYGVKD, per germline. CDR3 region: CATSGQGSYEQYF. CDR3 in DNA: TGTGCCACCTCGGGACAGGGATCATACGAGCAGTACTTC.

The rearrangement uses TRBV9 and TRBJ2-1, with a weak D call TRBD2 (6 bases). Trimming removed 4 bases from V and 4 bases from J, with 12 bases in between. This CDR3 region has 14 residues. Germline CDR1 reads SGDLS; CDR2 reads YYNGEE. CDR3 amino acids: CASSLPGLYNEQFF. In nucleotides, the CDR3 is TGTGCCAGCAGCTTACCGGGACTTTACAATGAGCAGTTCTTC.

The sample holds a few counts of this clone. This CDR3 is also generated by other DNA sequences in the sample. The chain is built from TRBV30 and TRBJ2-3; tentative D call: TRBD1 (6 bases). The CDR3 loop spans 12 amino acids. V was trimmed by 4 bases and J by 1 base, leaving 6 bases between them. Per germline, CDR1 GTSNPN and CDR2 SVGIG (reference sequence). The CDR3 protein is CAWTGGTDTQYF. In nucleotides, the CDR3 is TGTGCCTGGACAGGGGGCACAGATACGCAGTATTTT.

There are a few counts of this clone. The rearrangement uses TRBV25-1 and TRBJ2-5; a possible D gene is TRBD2 (5 bases). CDR1 MGHDK and CDR2 SYGVNS come from the germline V gene. V lost 8 bases, J lost 4 bases, and 20 bases lay in between. CDR3 size: 15 residues. The CDR3 region has the DNA TGTGCCAGCCAGAAACGCGGGTTCCCCGCAGAGACCCAGTACTTC. The encoded protein is CASQKRGFPAETQYF. The whole variable domain, remainder taken from reference TRBV25-1 and TRBJ2-5, is EADIYQTPRYLVIGTGKKITLECSQTMGHDKMYWYQQDPGMELHLIHYSYGVNSTEKGDLSSESTVSRIRTEHFPLTLESARPSHTSQYLCASQKRGFPAETQYFGPGTRLLVL.

Details on this clone: Within the sample, other DNA sequences also encode this same CDR3. The genes are TRBV7-2 and TRBJ2-7; 9 bases map to TRBD1. The CDR3 consists of 15 residues. Germline assignment: CDR1 SGHTA and CDR2 FQGNSA. V lost 6 bases to trimming and J lost 5 bases; unmatched junction nucleotides: 11. The CDR3 loop is CASSLQSGTGNEQYF. CDR3 DNA sequence: TGTGCCAGCAGTTTACAGTCCGGGACAGGGAACGAGCAGTACTTC.

A few counts support this clone. This rearrangement joins TRBV5-1 to TRBJ2-7; 8 bases match TRBD2. J was trimmed by 6 bases and V by 4 bases; bases with no gene match: 9. The germline CDR1 and CDR2 sequences are SGHRS and YFSETQ. The CDR3 length is 14 residues. This chain's CDR3 is CASSPSGPGVEQYF. The CDR3 DNA reads as TGCGCCAGCAGCCCTAGCGGGCCAGGAGTCGAGCAGTACTTC.

This clone was seen a few times. The chain couples TRBV25-1 to TRBJ2-5; D is ambiguous. The V and J ends lost 5 bases and 1 base respectively, with 8 bases between them. There are 13 residues in the CDR3. The germline V gene has CDR1 MGHDK and CDR2 SYGVNS. CDR3 nucleotides: TGTGCCAGCAGTCGACAACCCCAAGAGACCCAGTACTTC. Translation gives CASSRQPQETQYF. The full variable domain, completed using reference TRBV25-1 and TRBJ2-5, is EADIYQTPRYLVIGTGKKITLECSQTMGHDKMYWYQQDPGMELHLIHYSYGVNSTEKGDLSSESTVSRIRTEHFPLTLESARPSHTSQYLCASSRQPQETQYFGPGTRLLVL.

The chain is built from TRBV4-2 and TRBJ2-1; 12 bases align to TRBD2. The CDR3 is made up of 15 amino acids. Germline CDR1 LGHNA, CDR2 YNFKEQ. After removal of 6 bases from V and 3 bases from J, the junction contained 3 bases not matched to a gene. In DNA, the CDR3 is TGTGCCAGCAGTCGGACTAGCGGGGACTACAATGAGCAGTTCTTC. Amino acid sequence: CASSRTSGDYNEQFF.